This TCR beta chain stems from a study of T-cell reconstitution after alpha-beta-depleted transplantation in children. This clonotype was seen many times. Per germline, CDR1 SGHTA and CDR2 FQGNSA. Trimming removed 1 base from V and 5 bases from J, with 6 bases in between. The CDR3 consists of 13 residues. For TCRbeta, the library was prepared with unique molecular identifiers. In TCRdb, the PCR reads were re-called with MiXCR into one record per CDR3 protein. Of about 180,000 distinct CDR3 sequences in the sample, 8.5% to 14% were seen once. This sample comprised PBMCs, obtained before TCRalphabeta/CD19-depleted stem cell transplant. This TCR was sampled from a boy aged 2-9 years with acute myeloid leukemia, due to receive a stem cell transplant. The V call is TRBV7-2, the J call TRBJ2-1, with D unresolved. In DNA, the CDR3 is TGTGCCAGCAGCTTAGGTCAGAACAATGAGCAGTTCTTC. As protein: CASSLGQNNEQFF.